Below are 22 T cell receptor beta chains sequenced from a single sample in a study of T cell repertoires in cytomegalovirus infection. MiXCR, run by TCRdb on the reads, gives a single entry per CDR3 protein. The profile shows about 250,000 distinct CDR3 sequences, more than 15% of them singletons. Source material: CD8+ T cells from PBMCs. The receptor set was obtained from a human donor in good health (CMV status not recorded). Some clones in this sample may be carry-over from other donors' samples.

This clonotype was detected only a few times. The chain recombines TRBV4-1 with TRBJ2-6, with D possibly TRBD1 on 5 matching bases. The V and J ends lost 0 bases and 4 bases respectively, with 10 bases between them. This CDR3 comprises 16 residues. Germline lookup yields CDR1 MGHRA and CDR2 YSYEKL. CDR3 coding DNA: TGCGCCAGCAGCCAAGATCCAGGGTACGGGGCCAACGTCCTGACTTTC. Translating gives CASSQDPGYGANVLTF.

This clonotype was recorded many times. The rearrangement uses TRBV7-2 and TRBJ2-7, with 16 nucleotides matching TRBD2. CDR1 is SGHTA and CDR2 is FQGNSA in the germline V gene. J was trimmed by 5 bases and V by 5 bases; bases with no gene match: 6. The CDR3 has 16 residues. The CDR3 is CASSRGTSGGAHEQYF. The DNA for the CDR3 is TGTGCCAGCAGCCGAGGGACTAGCGGGGGGGCCCACGAGCAGTACTTC.

There are many counts of this clonotype. This rearrangement joins TRBV2 to TRBJ2-5; TRBD1 agrees at 9 bases. Germline V gene sequence: CDR1 SNHLY, CDR2 FYNNEI. V shed 3 bases, J shed 2 bases, and the junction held 4 bases outside the gene matches. This CDR3 contains 15 residues. CDR3 loop: CASSDPGQGQETQYF. In nucleotides, the CDR3 is TGTGCCAGCAGTGATCCTGGACAGGGGCAAGAGACCCAGTACTTC.

The genes are TRBV2 and TRBJ2-7, with TRBD1 identical over 8 bases. CDR3 size: 16 residues. The V segment lost 6 bases and the J segment 0 bases; nucleotides outside the gene matches: 10. The germline gives CDR1 SNHLY, CDR2 FYNNEI. CDR3 in amino acids: CASRGSDRVYSYEQYF. The CDR3 nucleotides read TGTGCCAGCAGGGGATCGGACAGGGTGTACTCCTACGAGCAGTACTTC.

This clonotype has only a few counts. V and J are TRBV25-1 and TRBJ1-1; no definite D call. The CDR3 spans 12 residues. V was shortened by 4 bases and J by 6 bases, with 9 bases between the two germline ends. Germline values: CDR1 MGHDK, CDR2 SYGVNS. This chain's CDR3 is CASSGSWPEAFF. CDR3 sequence (DNA): TGTGCCAGCAGTGGCAGCTGGCCTGAAGCTTTCTTT.

This clonotype was found many times. V is TRBV10-3 and J is TRBJ2-3, with D possibly matching TRBD1 (5 bases). The CDR3 extends over 13 amino acids. Trimming removed 11 bases at V and 0 bases at J, with 12 bases between. CDR1 ENHRY and CDR2 SYGVKD come from the germline V gene. The CDR3 region is CAAQGSSTDTQYF. CDR3 in DNA: TGTGCCGCGCAGGGTTCTAGCACAGATACGCAGTATTTT.

This clonotype occurred a few times. The chain is built from TRBV20-1 and TRBJ2-7; no reliable D call. CDR3 length: 15 residues. V was pared by 2 bases and J by 0 bases, with 14 bases between. Germline CDR1 and CDR2: DFQATT and SNEGSKA (reference sequence). CDR3 coding DNA: TGCAGTGCTAGAACCAAAACACTAAGCTCCTACGAGCAGTACTTC. It specifies CSARTKTLSSYEQYF.

V is TRBV9 and J is TRBJ2-1; 10 bases fit TRBD1. CDR1 and CDR2 from the germline V gene are SGDLS and YYNGEE. The J segment lost 6 bases and the V segment lost 0 bases, leaving 0 bases of the junction unmatched. The CDR3 is 14 amino acids. The CDR3 nucleotides read TGTGCCAGCAGCGTAGGACAGGGGGCCAATGAGCAGTTCTTC. Its translation: CASSVGQGANEQFF. Filled out from reference TRBV9 and TRBJ2-1, the complete variable domain reads DSGVTQTPKHLITATGQRVTLRCSPRSGDLSVYWYQQSLDQGLQFLIQYYNGEERAKGNILERFSAQQFPDLHSELNLSSLELGDSALYFCASSVGQGANEQFFGPGTRLTVL.

The CDR3 DNA is TGCGCCAGCAGCCAAGCCGGACTAGCCCCAGATACGCAGTATTTT. Protein sequence: CASSQAGLAPDTQYF. V and J are TRBV4-1 and TRBJ2-3; 8 bases map to TRBD2. From germline, CDR1 is MGHRA and CDR2 YSYEKL. This CDR3 is built from 15 residues. Trimming took 1 base from V and 4 from J; bases not matched to a gene: 4.

This clonotype was seen once. It may be a read error: a sequence one base away is much more abundant. V is TRBV7-3 and J is TRBJ2-2; D gene unclear. Germline CDR1 and CDR2: SGHTA and FQGTGA. The CDR3 spans 15 residues. Trimming took off 8 bases at V and 3 bases at J, with 16 bases between the two ends. The CDR3 reads CASGPHLGDTGELFF. The CDR3 DNA follows: TGTGCCAGCGGCCCCCACTTAGGAGACACCGGGGAGCTGTTTTTT.

This clonotype was picked up many times. The J gene is TRBJ2-1, the V gene TRBV7-6, with 12 bases matching TRBD2. Germline trimming cut 5 bases from V and 9 bases from J; bases unmatched to any gene: 11. CDR3 length: 16 residues. Germline assignment: CDR1 SGHVS and CDR2 FNYEAQ. DNA for the CDR3: TGTGCCAGCAGCCAAATACCTAGCGGGGGGGCATCTGAGCAGTTCTTC. Translation gives CASSQIPSGGASEQFF.

The chain couples TRBV29-1 to TRBJ2-5, with unresolved D. V was shortened by 4 bases and J by 5 bases, with 5 bases between the two germline ends. Germline CDR1 reads SQVTM; CDR2 reads ANQGSEA. CDR3 length: 10 amino acids. DNA for the CDR3: TGCAGCGTTGGTGGGGAGACCCAGTACTTC. It encodes CSVGGETQYF.

This clonotype was seen more than once but under ten times. As DNA, the CDR3 is TGTGCCAGCAGTACGAGCCTTTTGGATGAGCAGTTCTTC. Translating it yields CASSTSLLDEQFF. This chain links TRBV6-2 or TRBV6-3 with TRBJ2-1; the D is unclear. V dropped 5 bases and J dropped 8 bases, with 13 bases sitting between them. The CDR3 totals 13 residues. Germline V lookup: CDR1 MNHEY, CDR2 SVGEGT.

The chain carries TRBV6-1 and TRBJ2-2; 11 bases map to TRBD2. CDR3 size: 16 residues. The V gene's germline CDR1 is MNHNS and CDR2 SASEGT. Losses at the gene ends were 7 bases for V and 6 bases for J; bases not matched to a gene: 10. CDR3 DNA sequence: TGTGCCAGCAACATAAATAGCGGGGGGGCCGCCGGGGAGCTGTTTTTT. Amino acid sequence: CASNINSGGAAGELFF.

This clonotype was observed at least ten times. The gene calls are TRBV28 and TRBJ1-5; TRBD1 aligns across 7 bases. The V gene end was trimmed by 2 bases and the J gene end by 7 bases; junction bases not matched to a gene: 2. The CDR3 is 13 residues long. Germline CDR1 and CDR2: MDHEN and SYDVKM. CDR3 residues: CASSLAGGQPQHF. The DNA of the CDR3 is TGTGCCAGCAGTTTAGCAGGGGGACAGCCCCAGCATTTT. Complete variable domain (other parts from reference TRBV28 and TRBJ1-5): DVKVTQSSRYLVKRTGEKVFLECVQDMDHENMFWYRQDPGLGLRLIYFSYDVKMKEKGDIPEGYSVSREKKERFSLILESASTNQTSMYLCASSLAGGQPQHFGDGTRLSIL.

The sample holds a few counts of this clonotype. The chain carries TRBV10-2 and TRBJ1-5, with D perhaps matching TRBD1 (5 bases). The V end lost 0 bases, the J end lost 7 bases, and 10 bases lay between the germline ends. Germline values: CDR1 WSHSY, CDR2 SAAADI. The CDR3 runs 14 residues. The CDR3 sequence: CASSESGLRQPQHF. The CDR3 nucleotides read TGCGCCAGCAGTGAGTCGGGACTCAGGCAGCCCCAGCATTTT.

The chain joins TRBV6-5 to TRBJ2-3; 8 bases are a match to TRBD2. Germline V gives CDR1 MNHEY, CDR2 SVGAGI. CDR3 length equals 17 residues. V shed 7 bases, J shed 2 bases, and the junction held 14 bases outside the gene matches. The CDR3 DNA follows: TGTGCCAGCACCCAAACTAGCGGAAGAGACCTCACAGATACGCAGTATTTT. Protein product: CASTQTSGRDLTDTQYF.

This sequence joins TRBV19 and TRBJ2-7; the match to TRBD1 covers 7 bases. There are 14 residues in the CDR3. V lost 5 bases, J lost 3 bases, and 7 bases stayed unmatched. Germline assignment: CDR1 LNHDA and CDR2 SQIVND (reference sequence). CDR3 amino acids: CASSRTGQYYEQYF. CDR3 bases: TGTGCCAGTAGTCGGACAGGTCAGTACTACGAGCAGTACTTC. The full variable domain, rest sourced from reference TRBV19 and TRBJ2-7, is DGGITQSPKYLFRKEGQNVTLSCEQNLNHDAMYWYRQDPGQGLRLIYYSQIVNDFQKGDIAEGYSVSREKKESFPLTVTSAQKNPTAFYLCASSRTGQYYEQYFGPGTRLTVT.

The genes are TRBV29-1 and TRBJ1-6; the D is unclear. The V end lost 8 bases, the J end lost 6 bases, and 17 bases lay between the germline ends. The CDR3 contains 14 residues. The germline gives CDR1 SQVTM, CDR2 ANQGSEA. In DNA form, the CDR3 reads TGCAGCACCCGGGCCGACTCCCCTAATTCACCCCTCCACTTT. Amino acids: CSTRADSPNSPLHF.

Written as DNA, the CDR3 is TGCAGTGCCAAAGGACAGGCCGGGGAGCTGTTTTTT. Translation gives CSAKGQAGELFF. V is TRBV20-1 and J is TRBJ2-2; 7 bases line up with TRBD1. Looked up from germline, CDR1 is DFQATT and CDR2 is SNEGSKA (reference sequence). The CDR3 length is 12 residues. V shed 6 bases and J 6 bases; nucleotides not matched to a gene: 4.

This rearrangement joins TRBV11-2 to TRBJ2-1, with unresolved D. Per germline, CDR1 SGHAT and CDR2 FQNNGV. V dropped 8 bases and J dropped 5 bases, with 13 bases sitting between them. The CDR3 consists of 13 residues. The CDR3 protein is CASQWSPNNEQFF. For the CDR3, the DNA is TGTGCCAGCCAGTGGAGCCCCAACAATGAGCAGTTCTTC.

This clonotype has only a few counts. This sequence joins TRBV5-6 and TRBJ1-1; D ambiguous. The CDR3 spans 13 residues. Trimming shortened V by 1 base and J by 7 bases, and 11 bases separated the two germline ends. Looked up from germline, CDR1 is SGHDT and CDR2 is YYEEEE. Here the CDR3 reads CASSLPPELEAFF. In DNA form, the CDR3 reads TGTGCCAGCAGCTTGCCCCCGGAACTTGAAGCTTTCTTT.